This TCR beta chain was captured in a study of graft-versus-host responses after intestinal transplantation. V gave up 5 bases and J gave up 4 bases, with 14 bases separating them. The CDR3 spans 15 residues. Looked up from germline, CDR1 is MNHEY and CDR2 is SMNVEV (reference sequence). Only one count was recorded for this clone. The antigen is undetermined. Sequenced by immunoSEQ multiplex PCR; TCRdb stores in-frame clones only, minus some. The table records tens of thousands of clones, roughly 94% of them present only once. This TCR derives from a human donor who received an intestinal transplant. The starting material was unstimulated CD8+ T cells sorted from spleen or lymph node cells, obtained before intestinal transplant. This chain links TRBV27 with TRBJ2-2; D gene uncertain. The chain's CDR3 is CASSLSIIGTGELFF. The CDR3 region has the DNA TGTGCCAGCAGTCTTTCGATTATAGGCACCGGGGAGCTGTTTTTT.